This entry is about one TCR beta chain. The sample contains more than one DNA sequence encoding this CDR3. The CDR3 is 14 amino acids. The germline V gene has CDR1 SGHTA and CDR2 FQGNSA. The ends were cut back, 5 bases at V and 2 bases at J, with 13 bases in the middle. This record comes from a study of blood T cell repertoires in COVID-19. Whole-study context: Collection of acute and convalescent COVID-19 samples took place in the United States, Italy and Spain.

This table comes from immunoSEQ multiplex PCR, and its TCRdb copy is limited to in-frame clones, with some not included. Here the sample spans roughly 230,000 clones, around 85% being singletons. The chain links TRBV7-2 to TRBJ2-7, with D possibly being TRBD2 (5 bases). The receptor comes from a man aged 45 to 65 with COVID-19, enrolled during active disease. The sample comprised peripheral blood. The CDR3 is CASSPRTGAYEQYF. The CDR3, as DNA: TGTGCCAGCAGCCCCCGGACTGGGGCCTACGAGCAGTACTTC. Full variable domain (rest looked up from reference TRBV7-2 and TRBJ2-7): GAGVSQSPSNKVTEKGKDVELRCDPISGHTALYWYRQSLGQGLEFLIYFQGNSAPDKSGLPSDRFSAERTGGSVSTLTIQRTQQEDSAVYLCASSPRTGAYEQYFGPGTRLTVT.